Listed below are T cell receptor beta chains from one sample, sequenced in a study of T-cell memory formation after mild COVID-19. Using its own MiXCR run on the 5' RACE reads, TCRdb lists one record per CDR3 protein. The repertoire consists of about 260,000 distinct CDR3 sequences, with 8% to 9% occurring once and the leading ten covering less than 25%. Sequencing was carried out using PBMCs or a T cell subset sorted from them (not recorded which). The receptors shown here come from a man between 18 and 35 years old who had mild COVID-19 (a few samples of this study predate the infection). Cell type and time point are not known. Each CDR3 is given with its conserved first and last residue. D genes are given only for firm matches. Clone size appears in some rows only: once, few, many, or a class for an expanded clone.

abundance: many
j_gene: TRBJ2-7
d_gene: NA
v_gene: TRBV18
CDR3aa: CASSHSRGARGEQYF
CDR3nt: TGTGCCAGCTCCCATTCCCGGGGGGCTCGGGGTGAGCAGTACTTC

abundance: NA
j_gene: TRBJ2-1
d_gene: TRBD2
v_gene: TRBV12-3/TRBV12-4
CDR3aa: CASARLAGSEQFF
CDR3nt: TGTGCCAGCGCCAGGCTAGCGGGGAGTGAGCAGTTCTTC

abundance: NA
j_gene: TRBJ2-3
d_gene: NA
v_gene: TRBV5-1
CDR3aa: CASSLLASAGRNTQYF
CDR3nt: TGCGCCAGCAGCTTGCTCGCTAGCGCGGGGAGGAACACGCAGTATTTT

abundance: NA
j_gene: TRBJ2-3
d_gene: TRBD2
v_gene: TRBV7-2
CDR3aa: CASSLVPGLAGEGDTQYF
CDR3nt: TGTGCCAGCAGCTTAGTGCCCGGTCTAGCGGGGGAAGGAGATACGCAGTATTTT

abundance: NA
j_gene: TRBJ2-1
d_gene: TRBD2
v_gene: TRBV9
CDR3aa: CASSVEVTSGRYNEQFF
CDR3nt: TGTGCCAGCAGCGTAGAAGTTACTAGCGGGAGATACAATGAGCAGTTCTTC

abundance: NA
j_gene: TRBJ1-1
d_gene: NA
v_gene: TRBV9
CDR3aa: CASSVDGGSTEAFF
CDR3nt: TGTGCCAGCAGCGTAGACGGGGGATCCACTGAAGCTTTCTTT

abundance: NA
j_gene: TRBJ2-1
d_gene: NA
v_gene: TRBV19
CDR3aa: CASTVGPAAEQFF
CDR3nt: TGTGCCAGTACTGTGGGTCCGGCGGCTGAGCAGTTCTTC

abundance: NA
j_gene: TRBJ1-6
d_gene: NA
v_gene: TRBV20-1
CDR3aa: CSARHLIQPLHF
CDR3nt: TGCAGTGCTAGACACCTAATCCAGCCCCTCCACTTT

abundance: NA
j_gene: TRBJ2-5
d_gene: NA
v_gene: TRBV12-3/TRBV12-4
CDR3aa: CASSPVSTQETQYF
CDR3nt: TGTGCCAGCAGCCCGGTCTCCACCCAAGAGACCCAGTACTTC

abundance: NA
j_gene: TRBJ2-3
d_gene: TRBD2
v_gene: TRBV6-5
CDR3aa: CASRVGGADTQYF
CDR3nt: TGTGCCAGCAGGGTCGGGGGGGCAGATACGCAGTATTTT

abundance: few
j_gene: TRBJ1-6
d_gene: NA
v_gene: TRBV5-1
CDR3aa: CASSATDLRSPLHF
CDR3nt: TGCGCCAGCAGCGCCACAGACCTCCGTTCACCCCTCCACTTT

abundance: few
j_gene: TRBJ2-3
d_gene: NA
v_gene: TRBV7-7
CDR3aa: CASSPAGTDTQYF
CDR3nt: TGTGCCAGCAGCCCGGCAGGGACCGATACGCAGTATTTT

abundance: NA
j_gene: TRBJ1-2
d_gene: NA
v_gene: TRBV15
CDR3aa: CATSREDRYGYTF
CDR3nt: TGTGCCACCAGCAGAGAGGACCGCTATGGCTACACCTTC

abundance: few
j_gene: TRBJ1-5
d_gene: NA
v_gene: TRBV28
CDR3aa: CASIQAGNQPQHF
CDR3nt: TGTGCCAGCATACAGGCGGGCAATCAGCCCCAGCATTTT

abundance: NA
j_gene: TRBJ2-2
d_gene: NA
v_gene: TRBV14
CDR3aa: CASSPTENTGELFF
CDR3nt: TGTGCCAGCAGCCCGACAGAGAACACCGGGGAGCTGTTTTTT

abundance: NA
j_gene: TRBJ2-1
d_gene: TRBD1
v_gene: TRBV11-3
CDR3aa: CASSSTDRKSNEQFF
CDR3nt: TGTGCCAGCAGCTCTACGGACAGGAAAAGCAATGAGCAGTTCTTC

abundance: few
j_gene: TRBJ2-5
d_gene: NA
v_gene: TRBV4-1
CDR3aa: CASSAPLGTQYF
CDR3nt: TGCGCCAGCAGCGCCCCCCTTGGGACCCAGTACTTC

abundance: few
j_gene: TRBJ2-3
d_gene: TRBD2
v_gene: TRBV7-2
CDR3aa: CASSLALGLGDTQYF
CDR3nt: TGTGCCAGCAGCTTAGCTTTGGGACTAGGGGATACGCAGTATTTT

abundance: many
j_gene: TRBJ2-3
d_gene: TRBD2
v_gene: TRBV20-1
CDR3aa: CSARVPSGVADTQYF
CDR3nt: TGCAGTGCTAGAGTGCCTAGCGGGGTCGCAGATACGCAGTATTTT

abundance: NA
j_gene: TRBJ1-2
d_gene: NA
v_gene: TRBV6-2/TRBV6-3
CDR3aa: CASSLRGSHGYTF
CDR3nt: TGTGCCAGCAGCCTCAGGGGTTCCCATGGCTACACCTTC